Sequencing of this T cell receptor (beta chain) was carried out in a study of blood T cell repertoires in COVID-19. Looking at the study overall: The samples span acute and convalescent COVID-19 from the United States, Italy and Spain. T cells, B-cell-depleted T cells, or PBMCs provided the cDNA or gDNA that served as material.

The authors' processing: The assay estimated nucleated cells by amplifying reference gene primers. This table comes from immunoSEQ multiplex PCR, and its TCRdb copy is limited to in-frame clones, with some not included. Clone size and V and J calls were adopted from that table, with D and trimming inferred from the DNA. The table lists 100,000 to 150,000 clones, approximately 89% of them singletons. This CDR3 has 16 residues. From germline, CDR1 is MNHEY and CDR2 SVGAGI. Trimming stripped 0 bases from V and 5 bases from J, with 13 bases between. The clonotype was recovered from a woman in her fifties or sixties with acute or convalescent COVID-19. The genes are TRBV6-5 and TRBJ2-2; D is unresolved. The sequencing input was peripheral blood. The CDR3 reads CASSYSDLKPTGELFF. CDR3 nucleotide sequence: TGTGCCAGCAGTTACTCAGACTTAAAGCCGACCGGGGAGCTGTTTTTT.